The 27 T cell receptor beta chains below were found in one sample sequenced in a study of cytomegalovirus exposure and HLA in healthy donors. Researchers ran the PCR with 60 Vbeta and 13 Jbeta primers. Generated by immunoSEQ multiplex PCR, the TCRdb table keeps only in-frame clones and is missing some. The sample lists about 120,000 clones, approximately 80% occurring once. Sequenced sample: PBMCs. The receptors were sampled from a man between 18 and 35 years old in good health and CMV-seropositive.

The chain joins TRBV6-1 to TRBJ2-7; D gene unclear. Trimming pared 5 bases from V and 2 bases from J, leaving 16 bases between. CDR3 size: 15 residues. The V gene's germline CDR1 is MNHNS and CDR2 SASEGT. The CDR3 coding sequence is TGTGCCAGCAGTCAAATTGGGCAGACCACCTACGAGCAGTACTTC. It specifies CASSQIGQTTYEQYF.

Here the CDR3 reads CSGDGGYGYTF. The CDR3 DNA follows: TGCAGTGGAGACGGGGGGTATGGCTACACCTTC. This chain connects TRBV20-1 to TRBJ1-2; D may be TRBD1 (5 bases). The CDR3 contains 11 residues. Trimming took off 7 bases at V and 5 bases at J, with 11 bases between the two ends. Germline lookup yields CDR1 DFQATT and CDR2 SNEGSKA (reference sequence).

This chain joins TRBV5-1 and TRBJ2-2; possibly TRBD1 for D (5 bases). The V end lost 2 bases, the J end lost 4 bases, and 6 bases lay between the germline ends. Germline values: CDR1 SGHRS, CDR2 YFSETQ. This CDR3 has 13 residues. For the CDR3, the DNA is TGCGCCAGCAGCTTTCAGGGCACCGGGGAGCTGTTTTTT. It is translated as CASSFQGTGELFF.

This clone occurred once. The V call is TRBV6-1, the J call TRBJ2-7; D might be TRBD1 (7 bases). This CDR3 contains 16 residues. The V gene lost 8 bases and the J gene lost 0 bases, with 20 bases spanning the gap. Germline-derived CDR1 and CDR2 are MNHNS and SASEGT. CDR3 coding DNA: TGTGCCAGCGGTGGTGCGGGACAGCAAAACTCCTACGAGCAGTACTTC. It yields the protein CASGGAGQQNSYEQYF.

The CDR3: CAWSVEGGQPQHF. CDR3 sequence (DNA): TGTGCCTGGAGTGTTGAAGGGGGTCAGCCCCAGCATTTT. The chain recombines TRBV30 with TRBJ1-5; tentatively, D is TRBD1 (6 bases). There are 13 residues in the CDR3. Germline CDR1 and CDR2: GTSNPN and SVGIG (reference sequence). Trimming cost V 0 bases and J 6 bases, with 9 bases left between them.

The V and J genes are TRBV6-6 and TRBJ1-2; tentative D call: TRBD1 (5 bases). V lost 7 bases and J lost 7, with 16 bases in between. Germline V CDR1 and CDR2: MNHNY, SVGAGI (reference sequence). This CDR3 has 13 residues. The CDR3 is CASTWGGEGGYTF. The CDR3 DNA reads as TGTGCCAGCACTTGGGGGGGAGAGGGTGGCTACACCTTC.

This chain links TRBV27 with TRBJ1-6, with D possibly matching TRBD1 (6 bases). With 3 bases removed from V and 1 base from J, the gap between germline ends came to 7 bases. In germline, CDR1 is MNHEY, CDR2 SMNVEV (reference sequence). The CDR3 is 15 residues long. CDR3 nucleotide sequence: TGTGCCAGCAGTTTTAGGGGGTCCTATAATTCACCCCTCCACTTT. Protein sequence: CASSFRGSYNSPLHF.

This rearrangement joins TRBV11-2 to TRBJ2-5; 8 bases match TRBD2. The germline CDR1 and CDR2 sequences are SGHAT and FQNNGV. The CDR3 runs to 15 residues. J gave up 5 bases and V 1 base, and 6 bases lay outside the gene matches. The CDR3 DNA sequence: TGTGCCAGCAGCTTAGGAGCGGGGGTCCAGGAGACCCAGTACTTC. Its translation is CASSLGAGVQETQYF.

The chain is built from TRBV6-5 and TRBJ1-2; TRBD1 is a possible D gene (6 bases). From germline, CDR1 is MNHEY and CDR2 SVGAGI. The germline V and J ends were trimmed by 6 bases and 0 bases, with 14 bases remaining between them. The CDR3 spans 15 residues. CDR3 region: CASRSSPGANYGYTF. The CDR3 DNA reads as TGTGCCAGCAGGTCGTCCCCAGGGGCTAACTATGGCTACACCTTC.

This clone was seen more than once but under ten times. The chain has TRBV7-9 and TRBJ1-1, with 8 positions matching TRBD1. The V gene end was trimmed by 5 bases and the J gene end by 10 bases; junction bases not matched to a gene: 3. The germline CDR1 and CDR2 sequences are SEHNR and FQNEAQ (reference sequence). The CDR3 length is 11 residues. CDR3 residues: CASSQTGGAFF. CDR3 nucleotides: TGTGCCAGCAGCCAAACAGGGGGAGCTTTCTTT.

The CDR3 DNA reads as TGTGCCAGCAGTCGACAGCCTTCTAATGAAAAACTGTTTTTT. Its protein product is CASSRQPSNEKLFF. The rearrangement joins TRBV6-5 to TRBJ1-4; TRBD1 is a possible D gene (5 bases). Germline V gene lookup returns CDR1 MNHEY and CDR2 SVGAGI. The CDR3 totals 14 residues. V was trimmed by 5 bases and J by 3 bases, leaving 10 bases between them.

A remark on this clone: Its ends do not fully match the called genes, so a read error is possible. J is TRBJ2-4 and V is TRBV28; D is possibly TRBD2 (5 bases). Germline CDR1 is MDHEN and CDR2 is SYDVKM. The CDR3 sequence is 16 residues long. The CDR3 spells CASSLERRLAKNSQYF. CDR3 sequence (DNA): TGTGCCAGCAGTTTGGAGCGCCGTCTAGCCAAAAACAGTCAGTACTTC.

CDR3 loop: CASIPGLGHLRADTQYF. DNA of the CDR3: TGCGCCAGCATCCCGGGACTTGGGCACCTCAGGGCAGATACGCAGTATTTT. The V call is TRBV23-1, the J call TRBJ2-3; possible D gene TRBD2, 6 bases. TRBV23-1 is designated an ORF whose function remains uncertain. This CDR3 is 17 amino acids long. V dropped 7 bases and J dropped 4 bases, with 24 bases sitting between them.

J is TRBJ1-2 and V is TRBV27; D may be TRBD1 (5 bases). Trimming pared 5 bases from V and 8 bases from J, leaving 21 bases between. Germline V gives CDR1 MNHEY, CDR2 SMNVEV (reference sequence). This CDR3 region has 15 residues. CDR3 nucleotides: TGTGCCAGCAGTGGCTGGACACAATTTGGGATAGGCTACACCTTC. Encoded protein: CASSGWTQFGIGYTF.

J is TRBJ2-7 and V is TRBV5-4; tentatively, D is TRBD2 (6 bases). The CDR3 is made up of 15 amino acids. V was clipped by 0 bases and J by 4 bases, with 14 bases between them. Per the germline V gene, CDR1 is SGHNT and CDR2 is YYREEE (reference sequence). The CDR3 region is CASSLEGRDPYEQYF. The CDR3, as DNA: TGTGCCAGCAGCTTGGAGGGGCGGGATCCTTACGAGCAGTACTTC.

The V call is TRBV19, the J call TRBJ1-5, with D tentatively TRBD1 (6 bases). Germline V lookup: CDR1 LNHDA, CDR2 SQIVND (reference sequence). This CDR3 spans 17 amino acids. Trimming left V 5 bases short and J 4 bases short, with 21 bases between. CDR3 sequence reads: CASSLRGSWEGNQPQHF. The DNA for the CDR3 is TGTGCCAGTAGTTTAAGGGGGAGCTGGGAGGGTAATCAGCCCCAGCATTTT.

The chain couples TRBV13 to TRBJ2-7; 7 bases fit TRBD1. J gave up 2 bases and V 4 bases, and 11 bases lay outside the gene matches. The length of the CDR3 is 16 residues. Germline V gene lookup returns CDR1 PRHDT and CDR2 FYEKMQ (reference sequence). The CDR3, as DNA: TGTGCCAGCAGCTCGCAAAACCGGGACAGACCCTACGAGCAGTACTTC. As protein: CASSSQNRDRPYEQYF.

This chain links TRBV14 with TRBJ1-2; weak D call: TRBD1 (6 bases). V dropped 4 bases and J dropped 7 bases, with 16 bases sitting between them. The germline V gene encodes CDR1 SGHDN and CDR2 FVKESK. This CDR3 has 14 amino acids. The chain's CDR3 is CASSPPFRGTGYTF. The DNA for the CDR3 is TGTGCCAGCAGCCCACCTTTTAGGGGGACTGGCTACACCTTC.

The V call is TRBV13, the J call TRBJ1-1; D is perhaps TRBD1 (5 bases). Trimming shortened V by 5 bases and J by 4 bases, and 11 bases separated the two germline ends. The CDR3 has 13 residues. CDR1 and CDR2 from the germline V gene are PRHDT and FYEKMQ (reference sequence). CDR3 residues: CASSLGGGTEAFF. CDR3 bases: TGTGCCAGCAGCCTCGGGGGGGGCACTGAAGCTTTCTTT.

This chain connects TRBV18 to TRBJ2-1; 8 nucleotides line up with TRBD2. V shed 6 bases and J 4 bases; nucleotides not matched to a gene: 8. Germline V gene lookup returns CDR1 KGHSH and CDR2 LQKENI. CDR3 size: 15 residues. CDR3 bases: TGTGCCAGCTCCCCGGGAAGCGGGGGATACAATGAGCAGTTCTTC. Translation: CASSPGSGGYNEQFF.

V usage is TRBV5-1 and J usage is TRBJ2-1, with D unresolved. The germline CDR1 and CDR2 sequences are SGHRS and YFSETQ. CDR3 length: 13 amino acids. The V gene lost 6 bases and the J gene lost 5 bases, with 12 bases spanning the gap. In DNA form, the CDR3 reads TGCGCCAGCACCTTACACCAGGACAATGAGCAGTTCTTC. Encoded protein: CASTLHQDNEQFF.

The chain couples TRBV28 to TRBJ2-7; 10 bases are shared with TRBD1. Unmatched junction bases numbered 12, after V lost 7 bases and J lost 6 bases. CDR1 and CDR2 from the germline V gene are MDHEN and SYDVKM. The length of the CDR3 is 15 residues. CDR3 region: CASTRGGTGVSEQYF. CDR3 in DNA: TGTGCCAGCACCCGAGGGGGGACAGGGGTCTCCGAGCAGTACTTC.

The V call is TRBV9, the J call TRBJ2-1, with TRBD2 matching 9 bases. V was clipped by 0 bases and J by 4 bases; unmatched bases: 5. This CDR3 is built from 16 residues. Germline CDR1 SGDLS, CDR2 YYNGEE. CDR3 coding DNA: TGTGCCAGCAGCGTAGGGCCTAGCGGGAATTACAATGAGCAGTTCTTC. Translated: CASSVGPSGNYNEQFF.

This chain uses TRBV7-6 with TRBJ2-6; no definite D call. Germline V gene lookup returns CDR1 SGHVS and CDR2 FNYEAQ. This CDR3 is 17 amino acids long. V dropped 1 base and J dropped 0 bases, with 10 bases sitting between them. The CDR3 sequence: CASSLDGSYSGANVLTF. DNA of the CDR3: TGTGCCAGCAGCTTAGATGGCAGTTACTCTGGGGCCAACGTCCTGACTTTC.

V gene TRBV4-1 combines with J gene TRBJ2-2; possibly TRBD2 for D (6 bases). The CDR3 is 17 amino acids. V lost 3 bases and J lost 1, with 15 bases in between. CDR1 MGHRA and CDR2 YSYEKL come from the germline V gene. CDR3 region: CASSQAPLALNTGELFF. DNA for the CDR3: TGCGCCAGCAGCCAGGCTCCGCTAGCGCTGAACACCGGGGAGCTGTTTTTT.

The chain is built from TRBV19 and TRBJ2-7; TRBD2 is a possible D gene (6 bases). Germline CDR1 LNHDA, CDR2 SQIVND (reference sequence). The CDR3 is made up of 13 amino acids. With 8 bases removed from V and 3 bases from J, the gap between germline ends came to 14 bases. The CDR3 region has the DNA TGTGCCAGTGCCCTAGCGTCAGGCTACGAGCAGTACTTC. Its protein is CASALASGYEQYF.

The chain joins TRBV19 to TRBJ2-7; D not certain. V was clipped by 5 bases and J by 1 base, with 12 bases between them. The germline gives CDR1 LNHDA, CDR2 SQIVND (reference sequence). This CDR3 is built from 14 residues. The CDR3 DNA sequence: TGTGCCAGTAGTCCAAGACAAGCATCCTACGAGCAGTACTTC. It codes for CASSPRQASYEQYF. Looking up the rest from reference TRBV19 and TRBJ2-7 gives the full variable domain: DGGITQSPKYLFRKEGQNVTLSCEQNLNHDAMYWYRQDPGQGLRLIYYSQIVNDFQKGDIAEGYSVSREKKESFPLTVTSAQKNPTAFYLCASSPRQASYEQYFGPGTRLTVT.